The 20 T cell receptor beta chains below were found in one sample sequenced in a study of blood T cell repertoires in COVID-19. Produced via immunoSEQ multiplex PCR; TCRdb's table is partial and in-frame only. The sample has 50,000 to 70,000 clones, around nine tenths seen once. The sequenced sample was peripheral blood. The source is a human donor with active COVID-19. The donor label of this sample is uncertain.

This clone came up once. V and J are TRBV3-1 (or the pseudogene TRBV3-2) and TRBJ2-1; no clear D. CDR3 length: 14 amino acids. Trimming removed 2 bases at V and 3 bases at J, with 8 bases between. Germline assignment: CDR1 LGHDT and CDR2 YNNKEL (reference sequence). CDR3 sequence: CASSQRLRYNEQFF. CDR3 DNA sequence: TGTGCCAGCAGCCAACGTTTGCGCTACAATGAGCAGTTCTTC.

This rearrangement joins TRBV5-6 to TRBJ2-2; 7 bases match TRBD2. The CDR3 has 13 amino acids. With V trimmed by 3 bases and J by 6 bases, 2 bases remained unmatched. Germline V gene sequence: CDR1 SGHDT, CDR2 YYEEEE. The CDR3 sequence: CASSWGGPGELFF. The CDR3 DNA follows: TGTGCCAGCAGCTGGGGAGGGCCCGGGGAGCTGTTTTTT.

The gene calls are TRBV10-3 and TRBJ2-7; D might be TRBD2 (5 bases). This CDR3 is 14 amino acids long. The ends were cut back, 0 bases at V and 0 bases at J, with 6 bases in the middle. Germline V gene sequence: CDR1 ENHRY, CDR2 SYGVKD. This CDR3 reads CAISESRVSYEQYF. The CDR3 DNA reads TGTGCCATCAGTGAGTCGCGGGTCTCCTACGAGCAGTACTTC.

The V call is TRBV24-1, the J call TRBJ1-3; D is undetermined. The CDR3 has 13 residues. V lost 10 bases and J 1 base, leaving 10 bases between the germline ends. The V gene's germline CDR1 is KGHDR and CDR2 SFDVKD. The CDR3 DNA reads TGTGCCACTAGTACGGGTTCTGGAAACACCATATATTTT. This codes for CATSTGSGNTIYF.

This clone was seen more than once but under ten times. The CDR3 DNA reads as TGTGCCAGCAGCTTGGAAGGTAGCGGGAGATCCAACGAGCAGTACTTC. Translated, it gives CASSLEGSGRSNEQYF. V gene TRBV5-5 combines with J gene TRBJ2-7, with 9 bases matching TRBD2. V was pared by 0 bases and J by 5 bases, with 9 bases of the junction left unmatched. The germline V gene encodes CDR1 SGHKS and CDR2 YYEKEE (reference sequence). The CDR3 is 16 residues long.

This sequence joins TRBV6-2 or TRBV6-3 and TRBJ1-1; 8 bases are a match to TRBD1. Germline V gives CDR1 MNHEY, CDR2 SVGEGT. CDR3 length: 15 residues. V was clipped by 0 bases and J by 4 bases; unmatched bases: 4. CDR3 sequence: CASSYSRQGTTEAFF. The DNA of the CDR3 is TGTGCCAGCAGTTACTCGAGACAGGGGACCACTGAAGCTTTCTTT.

The rearrangement joins TRBV5-1 to TRBJ2-2, with TRBD1 identical over 9 bases. V gave up 6 bases and J gave up 9 bases; unmatched junction bases: 9. The CDR3 loop spans 14 amino acids. Germline loops: CDR1 SGHRS, CDR2 YFSETQ. CDR3 sequence (DNA): TGCGCCAGCATCCCCGGGACAGGGCACCGGGAGCTGTTTTTT. It specifies CASIPGTGHRELFF.

The CDR3 nucleotides are TGTGCCAGCGGGACAGGGACGATTGGCTACACCTTC. Translating it yields CASGTGTIGYTF. The chain uses TRBV2 and TRBJ1-2; TRBD1 matches 9 bases. Germline V gene lookup returns CDR1 SNHLY and CDR2 FYNNEI. The CDR3 is 12 residues long. V was clipped by 8 bases and J by 7 bases; unmatched bases: 5.

The DNA for the CDR3 is TGTGCCAGCAGCTTAGGACTTCCCTCCTACAATGAGCAGTTCTTC. This gives the protein CASSLGLPSYNEQFF. The chain has TRBV7-2 and TRBJ2-1; D unresolved. This CDR3 is 15 amino acids long. Between the trimmed V and J ends, which lost 1 base and 0 bases, there was a span of 7 bases. CDR1 and CDR2 from the germline V gene are SGHTA and FQGNSA. The variable domain in full, with the rest retrieved from reference TRBV7-2 and TRBJ2-1, is GAGVSQSPSNKVTEKGKDVELRCDPISGHTALYWYRQSLGQGLEFLIYFQGNSAPDKSGLPSDRFSAERTGGSVSTLTIQRTQQEDSAVYLCASSLGLPSYNEQFFGPGTRLTVL.

The V call is TRBV9, the J call TRBJ2-7, with 7 bases matching TRBD1. This CDR3 is built from 16 residues. V shed 2 bases and J 6 bases; nucleotides not matched to a gene: 14. Looked up from germline, CDR1 is SGDLS and CDR2 is YYNGEE. CDR3 protein: CASSVLSDRELTEQYF. DNA of the CDR3: TGTGCCAGCAGCGTCCTGAGCGACAGGGAACTCACCGAGCAGTACTTC.

The genes are TRBV5-1 and TRBJ1-4, with TRBD1 matching over 7 bases. J lost 4 bases, V lost 5 bases, and 5 bases had no gene match. The CDR3 loop spans 14 amino acids. Germline loops: CDR1 SGHRS, CDR2 YFSETQ. The CDR3 nucleotides are TGCGCCAGCAGTCCGGGACAGAATAATGAAAAACTGTTTTTT. It encodes CASSPGQNNEKLFF.

The chain has TRBV18 and TRBJ2-3, with 8 positions matching TRBD2. This CDR3 contains 14 residues. Germline V gene lookup returns CDR1 KGHSH and CDR2 LQKENI. The V gene end was trimmed by 7 bases and the J gene end by 2 bases; junction bases not matched to a gene: 5. CDR3 sequence: CASYPGGNTDTQYF. The CDR3 coding sequence is TGTGCCAGCTACCCGGGGGGGAACACAGATACGCAGTATTTT. Full variable domain (remainder filled in from reference TRBV18 and TRBJ2-3): NAGVMQNPRHLVRRRGQEARLRCSPMKGHSHVYWYRQLPEEGLKFMVYLQKENIIDESGMPKERFSAEFPKEGPSILRIQQVVRGDSAAYFCASYPGGNTDTQYFGPGTRLTVL.

In this sample, this clone turned up once. V and J are TRBV20-1 and TRBJ2-7, with 16 bases matching TRBD2. This CDR3 has 16 residues. Trimming took 3 bases from V and 6 from J; bases not matched to a gene: 8. Germline V gene lookup returns CDR1 DFQATT and CDR2 SNEGSKA (reference sequence). This CDR3 is CSASRGLAGGPTEQYF. In DNA form, the CDR3 reads TGCAGTGCTAGTAGGGGACTAGCGGGAGGGCCGACCGAGCAGTACTTC.

The chain carries TRBV18 and TRBJ2-3; 8 bases are shared with TRBD2. Per germline, CDR1 KGHSH and CDR2 LQKENI. The CDR3 consists of 16 residues. Losses at the gene ends were 1 base for V and 4 bases for J; bases not matched to a gene: 7. The CDR3: CASSPLPGGASDTQYF. As DNA, the CDR3 is TGTGCCAGCTCACCACTTCCCGGGGGGGCGTCAGATACGCAGTATTTT. Supplemented by reference TRBV18 and TRBJ2-3, the full variable domain reads NAGVMQNPRHLVRRRGQEARLRCSPMKGHSHVYWYRQLPEEGLKFMVYLQKENIIDESGMPKERFSAEFPKEGPSILRIQQVVRGDSAAYFCASSPLPGGASDTQYFGPGTRLTVL.

The chain employs TRBV4-3 and TRBJ1-6; D gene unclear. Germline CDR1 and CDR2: LGHNA and YSLEER. With 0 bases removed from V and 10 bases from J, the gap between germline ends came to 7 bases. The CDR3 loop spans 13 amino acids. DNA for the CDR3: TGCGCCAGCAGCCAAGAGCTCGAGTCACCCCTCCACTTT. Residues: CASSQELESPLHF.

V and J are TRBV30 and TRBJ2-2; TRBD1 or TRBD2 may be the D gene (6 bases each). This CDR3 has 13 amino acids. Per the germline V gene, CDR1 is GTSNPN and CDR2 is SVGIG (reference sequence). V lost 5 bases and J lost 2, with 9 bases in between. CDR3 nucleotide sequence: TGTGCCTGGGCGGGACACAACACCGGGGAGCTGTTTTTT. It codes for CAWAGHNTGELFF. The variable domain in full, with the rest retrieved from reference TRBV30 and TRBJ2-2, is SQTIHQWPATLVQPVGSPLSLECTVEGTSNPNLYWYRQAAGRGLQLLFYSVGIGQISSEVPQNLSASRPQDRQFILSSKKLLLSDSGFYLCAWAGHNTGELFFGEGSRLTVL.

The chain joins TRBV5-1 to TRBJ1-2; 7 bases match TRBD1. This CDR3 has 15 residues. The germline V gene encodes CDR1 SGHRS and CDR2 YFSETQ. V dropped 4 bases and J dropped 8; count of bases not matched to a gene: 14. CDR3 amino acids: CASSQTAGGEGGYTF. The CDR3 nucleotides read TGCGCCAGCAGCCAAACGGCAGGGGGAGAAGGAGGCTACACCTTC. Full variable domain (missing parts from reference TRBV5-1 and TRBJ1-2): KAGVTQTPRYLIKTRGQQVTLSCSPISGHRSVSWYQQTPGQGLQFLFEYFSETQRNKGNFPGRFSGRQFSNSRSEMNVSTLELGDSALYLCASSQTAGGEGGYTFGSGTRLTVV.

CDR3 bases: TGTGCCAGTAGACTCGGACAGGGGCACACTGAAGCTTTCTTT. Its protein is CASRLGQGHTEAFF. The V gene is TRBV27, the J gene TRBJ1-1; 9 bases align to TRBD1. The CDR3 consists of 14 residues. V dropped 9 bases and J dropped 3; count of bases not matched to a gene: 8. From germline, CDR1 is MNHEY and CDR2 SMNVEV (reference sequence).

V gene TRBV6-4 combines with J gene TRBJ1-1; D unclear. Germline CDR1 and CDR2: MRHNA and SNTAGT. V lost 3 bases and J 0 bases, leaving 5 bases between the germline ends. This CDR3 region has 13 residues. In DNA, the CDR3 is TGTGCCAGCAGTGAGGGCATGAACACTGAAGCTTTCTTT. Its protein product is CASSEGMNTEAFF.

The CDR3 reads CASSVEQANTEAFF. CDR3 bases: TGTGCCAGCAGCGTAGAACAGGCGAACACTGAAGCTTTCTTT. The chain employs TRBV9 and TRBJ1-1; a possible D gene is TRBD1 (5 bases). This CDR3 comprises 14 residues. The ends were cut back, 0 bases at V and 1 base at J, with 7 bases in the middle. Germline V gene lookup returns CDR1 SGDLS and CDR2 YYNGEE.